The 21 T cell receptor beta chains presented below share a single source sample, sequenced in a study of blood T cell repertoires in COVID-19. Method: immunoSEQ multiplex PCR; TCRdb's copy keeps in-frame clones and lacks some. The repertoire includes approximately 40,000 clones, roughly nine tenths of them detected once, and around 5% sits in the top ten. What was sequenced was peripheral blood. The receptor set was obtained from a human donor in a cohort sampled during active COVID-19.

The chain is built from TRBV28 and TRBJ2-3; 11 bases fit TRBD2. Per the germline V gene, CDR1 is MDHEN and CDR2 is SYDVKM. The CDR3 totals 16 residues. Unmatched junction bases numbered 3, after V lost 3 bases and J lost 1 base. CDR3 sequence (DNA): TGTGCCAGCAGTTTTCTAGCGGGGGGCGGCACAGATACGCAGTATTTT. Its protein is CASSFLAGGGTDTQYF.

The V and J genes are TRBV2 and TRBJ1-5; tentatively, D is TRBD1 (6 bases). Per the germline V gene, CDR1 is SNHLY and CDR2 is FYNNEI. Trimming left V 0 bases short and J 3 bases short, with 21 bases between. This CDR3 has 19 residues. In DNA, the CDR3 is TGTGCCAGCAGTGAAGCGCGGGGGCAAACAATGAGGAACAATCAGCCCCAGCATTTT. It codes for CASSEARGQTMRNNQPQHF.

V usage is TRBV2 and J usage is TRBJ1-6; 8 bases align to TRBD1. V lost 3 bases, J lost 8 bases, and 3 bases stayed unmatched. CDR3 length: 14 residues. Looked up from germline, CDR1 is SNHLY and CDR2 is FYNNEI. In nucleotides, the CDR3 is TGTGCCAGCAGTGACGGGACAGGTCATTCACCCCTCCACTTT. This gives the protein CASSDGTGHSPLHF.

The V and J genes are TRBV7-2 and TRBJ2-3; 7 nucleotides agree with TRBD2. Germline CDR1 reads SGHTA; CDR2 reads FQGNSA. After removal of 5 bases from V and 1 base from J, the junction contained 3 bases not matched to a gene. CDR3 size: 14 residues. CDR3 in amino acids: CASSVLAGTDTQYF. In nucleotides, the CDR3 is TGTGCCAGCAGCGTTCTAGCGGGCACAGATACGCAGTATTTT.

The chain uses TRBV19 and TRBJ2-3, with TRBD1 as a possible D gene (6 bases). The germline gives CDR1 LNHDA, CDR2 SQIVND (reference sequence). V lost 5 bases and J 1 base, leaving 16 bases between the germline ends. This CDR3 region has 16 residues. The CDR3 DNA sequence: TGTGCCAGTAGTCTAGTCAGGGGCGAGGGCACAGATACGCAGTATTTT. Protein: CASSLVRGEGTDTQYF.

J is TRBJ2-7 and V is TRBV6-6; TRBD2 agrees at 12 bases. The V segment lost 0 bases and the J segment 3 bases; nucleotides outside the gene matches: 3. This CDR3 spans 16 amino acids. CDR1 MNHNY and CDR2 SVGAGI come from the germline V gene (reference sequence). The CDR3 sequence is CASSYSMGLAGYEQYF. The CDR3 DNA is TGTGCCAGCAGTTACTCGATGGGACTAGCGGGCTACGAGCAGTACTTC.

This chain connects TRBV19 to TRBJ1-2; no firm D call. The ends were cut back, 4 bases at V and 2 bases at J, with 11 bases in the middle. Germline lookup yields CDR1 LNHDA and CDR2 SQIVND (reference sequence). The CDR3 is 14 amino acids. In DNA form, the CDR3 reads TGTGCCAGTAGTACTCCGGGTGGCAACTATGGCTACACCTTC. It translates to CASSTPGGNYGYTF.

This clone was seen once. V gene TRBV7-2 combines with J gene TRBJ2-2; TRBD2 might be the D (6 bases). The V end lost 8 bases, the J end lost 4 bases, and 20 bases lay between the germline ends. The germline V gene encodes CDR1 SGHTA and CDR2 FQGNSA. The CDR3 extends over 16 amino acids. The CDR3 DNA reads TGTGCCAGCCACCGGGGACGGGAGCTTGCCACCGGGGAGCTGTTTTTT. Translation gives CASHRGRELATGELFF.

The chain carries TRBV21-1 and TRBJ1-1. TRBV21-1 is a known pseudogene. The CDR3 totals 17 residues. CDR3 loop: CASSNQMNQAGRTEAFF. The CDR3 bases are TGTGCCAGCAGCAACCAGATGAATCAGGCGGGGAGGACTGAAGCTTTCTTT.

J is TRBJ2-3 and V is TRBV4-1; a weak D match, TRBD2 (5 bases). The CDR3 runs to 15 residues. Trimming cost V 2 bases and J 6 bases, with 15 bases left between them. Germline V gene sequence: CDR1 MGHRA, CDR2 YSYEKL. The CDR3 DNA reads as TGCGCCAGCAGCCAACCGAGGGCTATCGGGGATACGCAGTATTTT. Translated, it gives CASSQPRAIGDTQYF.

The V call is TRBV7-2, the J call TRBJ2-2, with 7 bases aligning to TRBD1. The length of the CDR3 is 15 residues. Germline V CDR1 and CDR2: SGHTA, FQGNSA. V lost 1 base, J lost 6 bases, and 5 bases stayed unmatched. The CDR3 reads CASSLEQGVAGELFF. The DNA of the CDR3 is TGTGCCAGCAGCTTAGAGCAGGGGGTAGCCGGGGAGCTGTTTTTT. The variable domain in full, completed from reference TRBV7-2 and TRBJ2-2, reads GAGVSQSPSNKVTEKGKDVELRCDPISGHTALYWYRQSLGQGLEFLIYFQGNSAPDKSGLPSDRFSAERTGGSVSTLTIQRTQQEDSAVYLCASSLEQGVAGELFFGEGSRLTVL.

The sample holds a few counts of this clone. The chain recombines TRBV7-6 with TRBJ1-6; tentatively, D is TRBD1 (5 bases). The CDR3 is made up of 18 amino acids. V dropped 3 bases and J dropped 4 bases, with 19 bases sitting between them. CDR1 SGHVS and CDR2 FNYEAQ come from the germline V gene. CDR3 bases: TGTGCCAGCAGCTTCGATCCAGTACAGGACCCTTATAATTCACCCCTCCACTTT. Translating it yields CASSFDPVQDPYNSPLHF. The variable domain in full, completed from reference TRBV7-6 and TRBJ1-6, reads GAGVSQSPRYKVTKRGQDVALRCDPISGHVSLYWYRQALGQGPEFLTYFNYEAQQDKSGLPNDRFSAERPEGSISTLTIQRTEQRDSAMYRCASSFDPVQDPYNSPLHFGNGTRLTVT.

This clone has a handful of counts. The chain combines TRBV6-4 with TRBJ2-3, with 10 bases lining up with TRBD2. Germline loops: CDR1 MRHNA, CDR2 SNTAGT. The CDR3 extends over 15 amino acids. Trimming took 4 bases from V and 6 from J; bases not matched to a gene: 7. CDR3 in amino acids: CASSALAGDADTQYF. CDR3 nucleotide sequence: TGTGCCAGCAGTGCGCTAGCGGGAGACGCGGATACGCAGTATTTT.

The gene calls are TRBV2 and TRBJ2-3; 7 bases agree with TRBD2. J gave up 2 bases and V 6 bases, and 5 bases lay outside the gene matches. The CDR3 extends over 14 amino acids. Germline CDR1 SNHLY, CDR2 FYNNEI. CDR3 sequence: CASRLAVFTDTQYF. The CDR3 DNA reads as TGTGCCAGCAGGCTAGCGGTCTTCACAGATACGCAGTATTTT.

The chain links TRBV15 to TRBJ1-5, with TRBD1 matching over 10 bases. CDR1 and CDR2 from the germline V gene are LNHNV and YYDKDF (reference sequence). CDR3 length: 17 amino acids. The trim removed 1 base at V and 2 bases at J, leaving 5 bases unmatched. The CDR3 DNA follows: TGTGCCACCAGCAGAGGGGGACAGGGGCGAGGCAATCAGCCCCAGCATTTT. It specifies CATSRGGQGRGNQPQHF.

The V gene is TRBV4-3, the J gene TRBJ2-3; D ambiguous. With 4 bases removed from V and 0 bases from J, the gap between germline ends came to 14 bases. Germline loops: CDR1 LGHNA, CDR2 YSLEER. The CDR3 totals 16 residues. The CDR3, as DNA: TGCGCCAGCAGCCCTTCTCCCGCTACTAGCACAGATACGCAGTATTTT. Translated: CASSPSPATSTDTQYF.

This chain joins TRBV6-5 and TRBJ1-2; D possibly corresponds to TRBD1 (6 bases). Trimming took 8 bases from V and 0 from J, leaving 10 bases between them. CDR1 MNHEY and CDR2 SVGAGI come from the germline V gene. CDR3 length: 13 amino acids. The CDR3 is CASGRTANYGYTF. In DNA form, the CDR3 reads TGTGCCAGCGGGCGGACAGCTAACTATGGCTACACCTTC.

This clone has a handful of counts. The CDR3 nucleotides read TGTGCCAGCAGCCGTTATGAGGGACAGGGTGATGGCTACACCTTC. This gives the protein CASSRYEGQGDGYTF. The chain couples TRBV3-1 (or the pseudogene TRBV3-2) to TRBJ1-2, with 9 bases fitting TRBD1. The CDR3 sequence is 15 residues long. Trimming took 4 bases from V and 6 from J; bases not matched to a gene: 9. The V gene's germline CDR1 is LGHDT and CDR2 YNNKEL (reference sequence).

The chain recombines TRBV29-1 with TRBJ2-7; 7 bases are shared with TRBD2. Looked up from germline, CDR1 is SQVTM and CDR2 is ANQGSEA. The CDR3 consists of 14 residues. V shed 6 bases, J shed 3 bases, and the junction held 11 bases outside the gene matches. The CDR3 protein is CSVVGGGEGYEQYF. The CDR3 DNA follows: TGCAGCGTGGTTGGGGGAGGGGAGGGCTACGAGCAGTACTTC.

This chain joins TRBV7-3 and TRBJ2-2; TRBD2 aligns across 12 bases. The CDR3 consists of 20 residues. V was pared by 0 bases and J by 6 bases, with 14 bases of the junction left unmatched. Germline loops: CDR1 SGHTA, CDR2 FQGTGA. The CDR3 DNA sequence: TGTGCCAGCAGCTTAACGAGCGTTCTAGCGGGGGGGCCGAGTCCCGGGGAGCTGTTTTTT. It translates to CASSLTSVLAGGPSPGELFF.

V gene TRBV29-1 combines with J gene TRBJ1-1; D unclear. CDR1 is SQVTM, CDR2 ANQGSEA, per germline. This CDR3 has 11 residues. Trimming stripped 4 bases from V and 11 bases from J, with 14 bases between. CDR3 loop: CSVVRGLEAFF. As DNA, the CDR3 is TGCAGCGTTGTGAGAGGGCTCGAGGCTTTCTTT.